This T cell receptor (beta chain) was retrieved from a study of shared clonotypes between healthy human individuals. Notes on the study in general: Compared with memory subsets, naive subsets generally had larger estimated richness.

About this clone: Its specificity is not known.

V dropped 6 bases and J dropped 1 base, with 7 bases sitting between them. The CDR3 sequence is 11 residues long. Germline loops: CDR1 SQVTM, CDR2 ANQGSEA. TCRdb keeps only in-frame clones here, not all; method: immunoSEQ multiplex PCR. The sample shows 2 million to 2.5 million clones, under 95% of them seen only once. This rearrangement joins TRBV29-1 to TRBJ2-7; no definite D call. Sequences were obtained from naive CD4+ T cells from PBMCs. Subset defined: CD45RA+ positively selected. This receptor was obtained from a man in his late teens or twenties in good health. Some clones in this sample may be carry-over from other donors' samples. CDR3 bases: TGCAGCGTCGCAAAGTCCTACGAGCAGTACTTC. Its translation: CSVAKSYEQYF.